The 21 T cell receptor beta chains in this list originate from one sample, sequenced in a study of technical replicates of blood from a few donors. The data were produced by immunoSEQ multiplex PCR, yet TCRdb's version contains in-frame clones alone and is incomplete. The table has 14,000 or so clones, around 83% seen once. The source material was PBMCs. These receptors all come from a human donor in good health.

The genes are TRBV29-1 and TRBJ2-5, with 9 bases lining up with TRBD1. CDR3 length: 15 residues. Germline values: CDR1 SQVTM, CDR2 ANQGSEA. V dropped 6 bases and J dropped 9; count of bases not matched to a gene: 17. The CDR3 loop reads CSVPWTGEGVGAQYF. In DNA, the CDR3 is TGCAGCGTGCCATGGACAGGGGAGGGGGTAGGGGCCCAGTACTTC. Filled out from reference TRBV29-1 and TRBJ2-5, the complete variable domain reads SAVISQKPSRDICQRGTSLTIQCQVDSQVTMMFWYRQQPGQSLTLIATANQGSEATYESGFVIDKFPISRPNLTFSTLTVSNMSPEDSSIYLCSVPWTGEGVGAQYFGPGTRLLVL.

The chain carries TRBV27 and TRBJ2-1; 14 bases align to TRBD2. V trimming: 6 bases; J trimming: 6 bases; junction bases outside the gene matches: 4. Germline CDR1 and CDR2: MNHEY and SMNVEV (reference sequence). This CDR3 is built from 15 residues. This CDR3 reads CASRGLAGVVNEQFF. The CDR3 DNA reads as TGTGCCAGCAGGGGACTAGCGGGGGTCGTCAATGAGCAGTTCTTC.

Here the CDR3 reads CASVGVPHSYEQYF. The CDR3, as DNA: TGTGCCAGCGTAGGAGTTCCCCACTCCTACGAGCAGTACTTC. This chain connects TRBV6-1 to TRBJ2-7; D is unclear. V was shortened by 8 bases and J by 0 bases, with 14 bases between the two germline ends. The CDR3 consists of 14 residues. Germline CDR1 MNHNS, CDR2 SASEGT.

V usage is TRBV27 and J usage is TRBJ1-2; 7 bases agree with TRBD1. The germline CDR1 and CDR2 sequences are MNHEY and SMNVEV (reference sequence). Trimming removed 5 bases from V and 4 bases from J; junction bases left unmatched: 7. The CDR3 spans 14 residues. The CDR3 loop reads CASSKTDRLYGYTF. CDR3 bases: TGTGCCAGCAGTAAAACGGACAGGCTCTATGGCTACACCTTC.

The gene calls are TRBV11-3 and TRBJ2-1; no reliable D call. The length of the CDR3 is 16 residues. Germline values: CDR1 SGHNT, CDR2 YENEEA. Trimming cost V 2 bases and J 1 base, with 12 bases left between them. CDR3 sequence (DNA): TGTGCCAGCAGCTTACAGCTGTACGGGTCCTACAATGAGCAGTTCTTC. Amino acid sequence: CASSLQLYGSYNEQFF.

The chain couples TRBV7-8 to TRBJ2-3; D might be TRBD2 (7 bases). Germline assignment: CDR1 SGHVS and CDR2 FQNEAQ. This CDR3 comprises 15 residues. V was cut by 3 bases and J by 4 bases, with 14 bases left in between. The CDR3 DNA follows: TGTGCCAGCAGCTTGGTGGGGGGGCGCCCAGATACGCAGTATTTT. Amino acid sequence: CASSLVGGRPDTQYF.

The rearrangement uses TRBV5-1 and TRBJ1-1; TRBD1 is a possible D gene (6 bases). In germline, CDR1 is SGHRS, CDR2 YFSETQ. The V end lost 3 bases, the J end lost 1 base, and 10 bases lay between the germline ends. This CDR3 region has 14 residues. CDR3 region: CASSSGHPNTEAFF. The DNA for the CDR3 is TGCGCCAGCAGCTCGGGACACCCGAACACTGAAGCTTTCTTT.

This sequence joins TRBV25-1 and TRBJ2-1; a weak D match, TRBD2 (6 bases). V lost 4 bases and J 1 base, leaving 8 bases between the germline ends. Per the germline V gene, CDR1 is MGHDK and CDR2 is SYGVNS. This CDR3 is 14 amino acids long. The CDR3 protein is CASSADYSYNEQFF. For the CDR3, the DNA is TGTGCCAGCAGTGCGGACTATTCCTACAATGAGCAGTTCTTC. Looking up the rest from reference TRBV25-1 and TRBJ2-1 gives the full variable domain: EADIYQTPRYLVIGTGKKITLECSQTMGHDKMYWYQQDPGMELHLIHYSYGVNSTEKGDLSSESTVSRIRTEHFPLTLESARPSHTSQYLCASSADYSYNEQFFGPGTRLTVL.

The rearrangement joins TRBV5-6 to TRBJ1-2, with D tentatively TRBD1 (5 bases). V lost 4 bases and J lost 8, with 15 bases in between. The CDR3 is made up of 13 amino acids. Germline V gene sequence: CDR1 SGHDT, CDR2 YYEEEE. This chain's CDR3 is CASSPQGIGGYTF. The DNA for the CDR3 is TGTGCCAGCAGCCCCCAGGGAATAGGGGGCTACACCTTC.

This clone was found once. This chain links TRBV29-1 with TRBJ2-7; a weak D match, TRBD1 (6 bases). Germline assignment: CDR1 SQVTM and CDR2 ANQGSEA. This CDR3 is built from 16 residues. The V and J ends lost 4 bases and 0 bases respectively, with 19 bases between them. The CDR3 DNA follows: TGCAGCGTTGGAGGGAAGGATACAGGGAGCTCCTACGAGCAGTACTTC. This sequence encodes CSVGGKDTGSSYEQYF.

This clone was detected a few times. V gene TRBV28 combines with J gene TRBJ2-4, with D perhaps matching TRBD1 (5 bases). V was trimmed by 7 bases and J by 5 bases, leaving 12 bases between them. CDR1 MDHEN and CDR2 SYDVKM come from the germline V gene. This CDR3 is built from 13 residues. CDR3 DNA: TGTGCCAGCATTCAAGGGGCCCAAAACATTCAGTACTTC. Protein sequence: CASIQGAQNIQYF.

The chain couples TRBV4-1 to TRBJ1-2; unclear D gene. CDR1 and CDR2 from the germline V gene are MGHRA and YSYEKL. V gave up 4 bases and J gave up 4 bases, with 13 bases separating them. The CDR3 length is 14 residues. The CDR3 sequence is CASSPEASSYGYTF. CDR3 nucleotide sequence: TGCGCCAGCAGCCCCGAAGCAAGTTCCTATGGCTACACCTTC.

The rearrangement joins TRBV9 to TRBJ2-5; TRBD1 matches 8 bases. Germline CDR1 SGDLS, CDR2 YYNGEE. The CDR3 runs to 14 residues. Trimming cost V 0 bases and J 5 bases; bases outside gene matches: 3. The CDR3 spells CASSVGTGMETQYF. In DNA, the CDR3 is TGTGCCAGCAGCGTAGGGACAGGGATGGAGACCCAGTACTTC.

J is TRBJ2-2 and V is TRBV2; 12 nucleotides line up with TRBD2. CDR1 and CDR2 from the germline V gene are SNHLY and FYNNEI. The CDR3 has 18 amino acids. With V trimmed by 6 bases and J by 6 bases, 14 bases remained unmatched. As DNA, the CDR3 is TGTGCCAGCAGAGCCCCAATCTCTAGCGGGAGGGCCGCCGGGGAGCTGTTTTTT. This translates into CASRAPISSGRAAGELFF.

The V gene is TRBV11-2, the J gene TRBJ1-2; the D gene is possibly TRBD1 (6 bases). CDR3 size: 13 residues. The V gene's germline CDR1 is SGHAT and CDR2 FQNNGV. V was trimmed by 1 base and J by 6 bases, leaving 9 bases between them. The CDR3 region has the DNA TGTGCCAGCAGCTTAGGAACAGGGAATGGCTACACCTTC. This codes for CASSLGTGNGYTF.

V gene TRBV7-3 combines with J gene TRBJ2-3, with 11 bases matching TRBD2. Germline V gene data show CDR1 as SGHTA and CDR2 as FQGTGA. This CDR3 is 16 amino acids long. The V segment lost 5 bases and the J segment 0 bases; nucleotides outside the gene matches: 4. Here the CDR3 DNA reads TGTGCCAGCAGCGTGCGACTAGCGGGAAGCACAGATACGCAGTATTTT. Translated: CASSVRLAGSTDTQYF.

There are a few counts of this clone. The V and J genes are TRBV13 and TRBJ2-7, with 10 bases fitting TRBD1. The V and J ends lost 6 bases and 4 bases, in that order; junction bases with no gene match: 6. The CDR3 consists of 14 residues. In germline, CDR1 is PRHDT, CDR2 FYEKMQ (reference sequence). The CDR3 DNA is TGTGCCAGCAGTCCACGGGACAGGGGTTACGAGCAGTACTTC. Protein: CASSPRDRGYEQYF.

The gene calls are TRBV28 and TRBJ2-7; D call uncertain. The germline gives CDR1 MDHEN, CDR2 SYDVKM. Trimming pared 5 bases from V and 0 bases from J, leaving 8 bases between. This CDR3 has 13 residues. The CDR3 region has the DNA TGTGCCAGCAGTGGCCATCCCTCCTACGAGCAGTACTTC. Protein sequence: CASSGHPSYEQYF. Full variable domain (remainder filled in from reference TRBV28 and TRBJ2-7): DVKVTQSSRYLVKRTGEKVFLECVQDMDHENMFWYRQDPGLGLRLIYFSYDVKMKEKGDIPEGYSVSREKKERFSLILESASTNQTSMYLCASSGHPSYEQYFGPGTRLTVT.

DNA of the CDR3: TGCGCCAGCAGTGACTTACCCGGGACAACCGATGGCTCTGGGGCCAACGTCCTGACTTTC. It codes for CASSDLPGTTDGSGANVLTF. The chain links TRBV10-1 to TRBJ2-6; D perhaps matches TRBD1 (6 bases). The V and J ends lost 3 bases and 0 bases respectively, with 21 bases between them. From germline, CDR1 is WNHNN and CDR2 SYGVQD (reference sequence). The CDR3 sequence is 20 residues long.

The genes are TRBV19 and TRBJ2-7; 7 positions agree with TRBD1. Per germline, CDR1 LNHDA and CDR2 SQIVND (reference sequence). V gave up 5 bases and J gave up 2 bases; unmatched junction bases: 9. The CDR3 covers 15 residues. The DNA of the CDR3 is TGTGCCAGTAGTCTCCGACAGGGTACTGCCTACGAGCAGTACTTC. Protein: CASSLRQGTAYEQYF.

This clone came up a few times. This chain connects TRBV6-1 to TRBJ1-2; D might be TRBD1 (5 bases). V was pared by 11 bases and J by 2 bases, with 12 bases between. Germline V gene sequence: CDR1 MNHNS, CDR2 SASEGT. CDR3 length: 12 amino acids. The CDR3 sequence: CAAGRGNYGYTF. The CDR3 nucleotides read TGTGCCGCAGGGCGGGGGAACTATGGCTACACCTTC.